The 14 T cell receptor beta chains given below trace back to one sample, sequenced in a study of cytomegalovirus exposure and HLA in healthy donors. With 60 Vbeta and 13 Jbeta primers, the PCR was carried out. TCRdb's copy holds only in-frame clones and misses some; the assay was immunoSEQ multiplex PCR. This sample has roughly 180,000 clones, with around three quarters found just once. Material: PBMCs. Receptor source: a woman in her 30s in good health and CMV-seropositive.

This clone turned up a few times. This sequence joins TRBV18 and TRBJ1-1; 7 bases line up with TRBD1. There are 19 residues in the CDR3. With 3 bases clipped from V and 2 bases from J, the junction kept 18 bases outside the gene matches. Germline CDR1 is KGHSH and CDR2 is LQKENI. CDR3 loop: CASSPQVQYRGGRNTEAFF. The CDR3 nucleotides read TGTGCCAGCTCACCCCAAGTTCAGTACAGGGGTGGAAGAAACACTGAAGCTTTCTTT.

The chain joins TRBV10-3 to TRBJ2-5; TRBD1 aligns across 9 bases. The CDR3 loop spans 16 amino acids. V lost 0 bases to trimming and J lost 5 bases; unmatched junction nucleotides: 7. Germline CDR1 is ENHRY and CDR2 is SYGVKD. The CDR3 nucleotides are TGTGCCATCAGTGAGTCGGTGACAGGGGGTCGGGAGACCCAGTACTTC. Its translation: CAISESVTGGRETQYF.

The V and J genes are TRBV11-3 and TRBJ1-1, with TRBD1 matching 8 bases. The CDR3 is made up of 12 amino acids. With V trimmed by 3 bases and J by 8 bases, 2 bases remained unmatched. CDR1 and CDR2 from the germline V gene are SGHNT and YENEEA. CDR3: CASSFRDREAFF. As DNA, the CDR3 is TGTGCCAGCAGCTTTCGGGACAGGGAAGCTTTCTTT.

This clone was picked up a small number of times. The gene calls are TRBV27 and TRBJ1-2, with 8 bases aligning to TRBD1. The CDR3 consists of 16 residues. Trimming at V came to 1 base and at J to 6 bases, leaving 10 bases not matched to a gene. Per germline, CDR1 MNHEY and CDR2 SMNVEV (reference sequence). The DNA of the CDR3 is TGTGCCAGCAGTTTATTCCTGGACAGGGCAGAGGATGGCTACACCTTC. Translating it yields CASSLFLDRAEDGYTF.

V and J are TRBV7-2 and TRBJ1-4, with D perhaps TRBD1 (6 bases). The CDR3 has 14 residues. V lost 7 bases and J lost 5, with 14 bases in between. Germline assignment: CDR1 SGHTA and CDR2 FQGNSA. The CDR3 is CASTPGGLNEKLFF. CDR3 DNA: TGTGCCAGCACCCCGGGGGGCCTAAATGAAAAACTGTTTTTT.

The chain couples TRBV12-5 to TRBJ2-5; D gene unclear. This CDR3 contains 15 residues. Germline values: CDR1 LGHNT, CDR2 FRNRAP. Trimming removed 0 bases from V and 3 bases from J, with 11 bases in between. CDR3: CASGLVERSEETQYF. In DNA form, the CDR3 reads TGTGCTAGTGGTTTGGTAGAGAGGTCCGAAGAGACCCAGTACTTC.

This chain joins TRBV15 and TRBJ2-1; 12 nucleotides align to TRBD2. The trim removed 5 bases at V and 1 base at J, leaving 6 bases unmatched. Per germline, CDR1 LNHNV and CDR2 YYDKDF (reference sequence). The CDR3 totals 17 residues. The CDR3 spells CATSLRLAGVSYNEQFF. CDR3 nucleotides: TGTGCCACCAGCTTACGACTAGCGGGGGTTTCCTACAATGAGCAGTTCTTC.

The chain has TRBV28 and TRBJ2-7; 14 bases match TRBD2. The germline CDR1 and CDR2 sequences are MDHEN and SYDVKM. J lost 3 bases, V lost 8 bases, and 9 bases had no gene match. The CDR3 length is 16 residues. The CDR3, as DNA: TGTGCCAGCCAAGCGGGGACTAGCGGGGGTAACTACGAGCAGTACTTC. This gives the protein CASQAGTSGGNYEQYF.

This clone was counted between two and nine times. This chain links TRBV11-1 with TRBJ2-7, with D uncertain. This CDR3 is built from 12 residues. Per germline, CDR1 SGHAT and CDR2 FQDESV (reference sequence). V was clipped by 5 bases and J by 3 bases, with 8 bases between them. This chain's CDR3 is CASSPSGYEQYF. CDR3 sequence (DNA): TGTGCCAGCAGCCCCTCGGGCTACGAGCAGTACTTC.

This clone was counted a few times. The gene calls are TRBV6-5 and TRBJ2-2, with D perhaps matching TRBD2 (6 bases). The CDR3 has 13 residues. The ends were cut back, 2 bases at V and 7 bases at J, with 8 bases in the middle. Germline CDR1 MNHEY, CDR2 SVGAGI. The chain's CDR3 is CASSYPAGGELFF. The CDR3 DNA reads TGTGCCAGCAGTTACCCAGCGGGCGGGGAGCTGTTTTTT.

The J gene is TRBJ2-5, the V gene TRBV10-2; TRBD1 matches 9 bases. The germline CDR1 and CDR2 sequences are WSHSY and SAAADI. Germline trimming cut 7 bases from V and 2 bases from J; bases unmatched to any gene: 8. CDR3 length: 15 residues. CDR3 nucleotides: TGCGCCAGCATTGCTACCGGGACAGGGCAAGAGACCCAGTACTTC. It translates to CASIATGTGQETQYF.

A remark on this clone: The junction departs from germline at one end; a sequencing error may be responsible. J is TRBJ1-3 and V is TRBV11-2, with D unresolved. In germline, CDR1 is SGHAT, CDR2 FQNNGV. CDR3 size: 11 residues. The chain's CDR3 is CASSFGDTIYF. The CDR3 DNA reads TGTGCCAGCAGCTTTGGAGACACCATATATTTT. Full variable domain (remainder filled in from reference TRBV11-2 and TRBJ1-3): EAGVAQSPRYKIIEKRQSVAFWCNPISGHATLYWYQQILGQGPKLLIQFQNNGVVDDSQLPKDRFSAERLKGVDSTLKIQPAKLEDSAVYLCASSFGDTIYFGEGSWLTVV.

This chain joins TRBV9 and TRBJ2-7; D call uncertain. The CDR3 sequence is 14 residues long. V was clipped by 0 bases and J by 2 bases, with 9 bases between them. Looked up from germline, CDR1 is SGDLS and CDR2 is YYNGEE. CDR3 in amino acids: CASSVGDAAYEQYF. The DNA of the CDR3 is TGTGCCAGCAGCGTAGGAGATGCGGCCTACGAGCAGTACTTC.

The V and J genes are TRBV6-6 and TRBJ2-3; no clear D gene. CDR3 size: 14 residues. The V gene's germline CDR1 is MNHNY and CDR2 SVGAGI (reference sequence). V gave up 6 bases and J gave up 1 base, with 11 bases separating them. The CDR3 is CASSPPAGTDTQYF. The CDR3 DNA sequence: TGTGCCAGCAGCCCCCCGGCGGGCACAGATACGCAGTATTTT.